Presented here are 29 T cell receptor beta chains from one specimen sequenced in a study of cytomegalovirus exposure and HLA in healthy donors. The PCR contained 60 Vbeta and 13 Jbeta primers. The method was immunoSEQ multiplex PCR; TCRdb's version includes in-frame clones alone and lacks a portion of them. The sample shows 150,000 to 250,000 clones, roughly 79% of them seen only once. The sequencing input was PBMCs. The receptors originated from a man younger than 40 in good health and CMV-seronegative.

V is TRBV5-1 and J is TRBJ2-2, with D tentatively TRBD1 (6 bases). This CDR3 is 18 amino acids long. The germline V gene has CDR1 SGHRS and CDR2 YFSETQ. Trimming pared 5 bases from V and 0 bases from J, leaving 20 bases between. CDR3 loop: CASRDGTSFGSNTGELFF. The CDR3, as DNA: TGCGCCAGCAGGGACGGGACATCCTTTGGGTCGAACACCGGGGAGCTGTTTTTT. The complete variable domain, with remaining parts taken from reference TRBV5-1 and TRBJ2-2, reads KAGVTQTPRYLIKTRGQQVTLSCSPISGHRSVSWYQQTPGQGLQFLFEYFSETQRNKGNFPGRFSGRQFSNSRSEMNVSTLELGDSALYLCASRDGTSFGSNTGELFFGEGSRLTVL.

J is TRBJ1-3 and V is TRBV15, with TRBD1 as a possible D gene (5 bases). Germline V gives CDR1 LNHNV, CDR2 YYDKDF (reference sequence). The CDR3 is made up of 13 amino acids. Trimming stripped 5 bases from V and 8 bases from J, with 13 bases between. The CDR3 loop is CATSAIRADTIYF. CDR3 DNA: TGTGCCACCAGCGCAATCAGGGCTGACACCATATATTTT.

This chain connects TRBV28 to TRBJ2-2; 10 bases are a match to TRBD2. Germline-derived CDR1 and CDR2 are MDHEN and SYDVKM. There are 13 residues in the CDR3. The V segment lost 8 bases and the J segment 5 bases; nucleotides outside the gene matches: 2. The CDR3 sequence: CASQTSGTGELFF. Written as DNA, the CDR3 is TGTGCCAGCCAGACTAGCGGGACCGGGGAGCTGTTTTTT. Full variable domain (missing parts from reference TRBV28 and TRBJ2-2): DVKVTQSSRYLVKRTGEKVFLECVQDMDHENMFWYRQDPGLGLRLIYFSYDVKMKEKGDIPEGYSVSREKKERFSLILESASTNQTSMYLCASQTSGTGELFFGEGSRLTVL.

The chain recombines TRBV7-9 with TRBJ1-4; D remains unclear. This CDR3 is built from 15 residues. Germline V gives CDR1 SEHNR, CDR2 FQNEAQ (reference sequence). The V gene lost 6 bases and the J gene lost 0 bases, with 11 bases spanning the gap. CDR3 residues: CASSPRRATNEKLFF. The CDR3, as DNA: TGTGCCAGCAGTCCCAGGCGTGCAACTAATGAAAAACTGTTTTTT.

The chain is built from TRBV7-2 and TRBJ2-1, with 8 bases matching TRBD2. Germline values: CDR1 SGHTA, CDR2 FQGNSA. The CDR3 covers 16 residues. The junction had 7 bases not matched to a gene; V was cut back by 1 base and J by 5 bases. The CDR3 DNA reads TGTGCCAGCAGCTTAGATGGTTTGCGGGGGGACAATGAGCAGTTCTTC. It encodes CASSLDGLRGDNEQFF.

The genes are TRBV29-1 and TRBJ2-5; TRBD2 might be the D (5 bases). V lost 0 bases, J lost 6 bases, and 14 bases lay in between. This CDR3 is 14 amino acids long. Germline-derived CDR1 and CDR2 are SQVTM and ANQGSEA. CDR3 residues: CSVEDPVTGKTQYF. For the CDR3, the DNA is TGCAGCGTTGAAGATCCGGTCACGGGAAAGACCCAGTACTTC.

The V gene is TRBV9, the J gene TRBJ1-1; D remains ambiguous. With 0 bases removed from V and 2 bases from J, the gap between germline ends came to 8 bases. CDR1 is SGDLS and CDR2 is YYNGEE in the germline V gene. This CDR3 contains 14 residues. The CDR3 sequence is CASSVGSDNTEAFF. The CDR3 DNA is TGTGCCAGCAGCGTAGGTTCAGATAACACTGAAGCTTTCTTT.

The CDR3 nucleotides are TGTGCCAGCAGTTTAGTCCCTCCTCCTGGACTAGCGGGAGGGCTTCACTCCTACGAGCAGTACTTC. Encoded protein: CASSLVPPPGLAGGLHSYEQYF. The rearrangement links TRBV27 to TRBJ2-7; the match to TRBD2 covers 15 bases. The CDR3 runs 22 residues. Per the germline V gene, CDR1 is MNHEY and CDR2 is SMNVEV (reference sequence). V lost 2 bases and J lost 0; bases outside the gene matches: 17.

The chain has TRBV15 and TRBJ2-1, with D tentatively TRBD2 (7 bases). V was clipped by 8 bases and J by 8 bases, with 16 bases between them. CDR3 length: 13 residues. Germline-derived CDR1 and CDR2 are LNHNV and YYDKDF (reference sequence). Written as DNA, the CDR3 is TGTGCCACCCGGGGGGCGCGTCATGATGAGCAGTTCTTC. Translating gives CATRGARHDEQFF.

A few counts support this clone. The rearrangement uses TRBV6-5 and TRBJ2-7, with 7 bases that match TRBD2. The J segment lost 0 bases and the V segment lost 6 bases, leaving 8 bases of the junction unmatched. This CDR3 is built from 15 residues. The V gene's germline CDR1 is MNHEY and CDR2 SVGAGI. The CDR3 sequence is CASRVTSDRSYEQYF. In nucleotides, the CDR3 is TGTGCCAGCAGAGTCACTAGCGACCGCTCCTACGAGCAGTACTTC.

The V gene is TRBV4-1, the J gene TRBJ2-7; the D gene is possibly TRBD1 (6 bases). The V end was cut by 2 bases, the J end by 1 base, with 15 bases between. Germline V lookup: CDR1 MGHRA, CDR2 YSYEKL. This CDR3 comprises 16 residues. The CDR3 nucleotides are TGCGCCAGCAGCCAACTACCGGGACAAGGATCCTACGAGCAGTACTTC. Translating gives CASSQLPGQGSYEQYF.

Points on this clone: The conserved phenylalanine or tryptophan normally closing the CDR3 is absent here, so this likely arose from a read error. The genes are TRBV30 and TRBJ2-7; a possible D gene is TRBD1 (5 bases). Germline V gives CDR1 GTSNPN, CDR2 SVGIG (reference sequence). The CDR3 length is 14 residues. V was pared by 3 bases and J by 0 bases, with 12 bases between. The CDR3 DNA reads TGTGCCTGGAGAGTGGGGCAGCTCTCCTACGAGCAGTACCTC. Encoded protein: CAWRVGQLSYEQYL.

J is TRBJ2-7 and V is TRBV28, with D possibly TRBD2 on 5 matching bases. Trimming removed 6 bases at V and 2 bases at J, with 17 bases between. Looked up from germline, CDR1 is MDHEN and CDR2 is SYDVKM. The CDR3 sequence is 15 residues long. CDR3 region: CASSRGGSWPYEQYF. The CDR3, as DNA: TGTGCCAGCAGCCGCGGAGGCTCTTGGCCCTACGAGCAGTACTTC.

The V call is TRBV7-9, the J call TRBJ2-7; 11 bases line up with TRBD1. V lost 3 bases to trimming and J lost 2 bases; unmatched junction nucleotides: 3. Germline V CDR1 and CDR2: SEHNR, FQNEAQ (reference sequence). The CDR3 is 15 amino acids. The CDR3 loop reads CASSLGQGGAYEQYF. The CDR3 DNA sequence: TGTGCCAGCAGCTTGGGACAGGGGGGGGCCTACGAGCAGTACTTC.

The chain is built from TRBV7-9 and TRBJ1-2; TRBD1 agrees at 9 bases. This CDR3 comprises 16 residues. V was pared by 5 bases and J by 0 bases, with 7 bases of the junction left unmatched. Germline V lookup: CDR1 SEHNR, CDR2 FQNEAQ (reference sequence). The CDR3: CASSPTDRGANYGYTF. In DNA form, the CDR3 reads TGTGCCAGCAGCCCTACGGACAGGGGAGCTAACTATGGCTACACCTTC.

J is TRBJ1-2 and V is TRBV5-1, with 7 positions matching TRBD1. V was pared by 3 bases and J by 4 bases, with 3 bases of the junction left unmatched. Germline lookup yields CDR1 SGHRS and CDR2 YFSETQ. The CDR3 spans 13 residues. For the CDR3, the DNA is TGCGCCAGCAGCTCCGGACAGGTCTATGGCTACACCTTC. This encodes CASSSGQVYGYTF.

The sample holds one count of this clone. The chain joins TRBV5-3 to TRBJ1-1, with unresolved D. TRBV5-3 is sorted into the ORF group, with uncertain function. The CDR3 covers 13 residues. V gave up 4 bases and J gave up 5 bases, with 12 bases separating them. CDR3 nucleotides: TGTGCCAGAAGCCCCCCGCGAAGAACTGAAGCTTTCTTT. It codes for CARSPPRRTEAFF.

In DNA, the CDR3 is TGTGCCAGCAGCCCTCTAGCAGGTGGGGAGCTGTTTTTT. This codes for CASSPLAGGELFF. This chain connects TRBV6-6 to TRBJ2-2; D is perhaps TRBD2 (5 bases). Germline V gives CDR1 MNHNY, CDR2 SVGAGI (reference sequence). This CDR3 is built from 13 residues. V was cut by 6 bases and J by 8 bases, with 13 bases left in between.

The rearrangement links TRBV6-4 to TRBJ1-6; no firm D call. This CDR3 is 11 amino acids long. CDR1 and CDR2 (germline): MRHNA, SNTAGT. Trimming pared 2 bases from V and 10 bases from J, leaving 3 bases between. The DNA of the CDR3 is TGTGCCAGCAGTGACGAGTCACCCCTCCACTTT. Protein: CASSDESPLHF.

The CDR3 DNA sequence: TGTGCCACCATAAGAGGGAGAGCTTTCTTT. It specifies CATIRGRAFF. The rearrangement joins TRBV2 to TRBJ1-1; no clear D gene. Germline CDR1 and CDR2: SNHLY and FYNNEI. Trimming removed 10 bases from V and 10 bases from J, with 13 bases in between. There are 10 residues in the CDR3.

The chain couples TRBV6-5 to TRBJ1-4; TRBD1 matches 7 bases. V shed 6 bases and J 5 bases; nucleotides not matched to a gene: 9. Germline CDR1 and CDR2: MNHEY and SVGAGI. This CDR3 has 15 amino acids. CDR3 amino acids: CASRSTGQKNEKLFF. The CDR3 nucleotides are TGTGCCAGCAGGTCCACGGGACAGAAGAATGAAAAACTGTTTTTT.

V and J are TRBV11-2 and TRBJ1-2; tentatively, D is TRBD1 (6 bases). The V end lost 5 bases, the J end lost 8 bases, and 15 bases lay between the germline ends. Germline CDR1 is SGHAT and CDR2 is FQNNGV. The CDR3 sequence is 13 residues long. CDR3 bases: TGTGCCAGCAGCATACAACAGGGTTCGGGCTACACCTTC. It is translated as CASSIQQGSGYTF.

This chain connects TRBV18 to TRBJ2-7, with 10 bases fitting TRBD1. The CDR3 has 15 residues. J lost 2 bases, V lost 3 bases, and 4 bases had no gene match. CDR1 is KGHSH and CDR2 is LQKENI in the germline V gene. As DNA, the CDR3 is TGTGCCAGCTCACCTGGGACAGGGGATACCTACGAGCAGTACTTC. This translates into CASSPGTGDTYEQYF.

This chain links TRBV4-2 with TRBJ2-3, with D hard to call. Germline V gene sequence: CDR1 LGHNA, CDR2 YNFKEQ. The CDR3 length is 15 residues. With 0 bases removed from V and 3 bases from J, the gap between germline ends came to 10 bases. The CDR3 nucleotides are TGTGCCAGCAGCCAAGATTCCCCATTTACAGATACGCAGTATTTT. Amino acid sequence: CASSQDSPFTDTQYF.

CDR3 in DNA: TGTGCCAGCAGTTACTCCGTGGGGAGCTCCTACAATGAGCAGTTCTTC. Amino acid sequence: CASSYSVGSSYNEQFF. V usage is TRBV6-5 and J usage is TRBJ2-1; possibly TRBD2 for D (5 bases). This CDR3 is 16 amino acids long. Trimming took 0 bases from V and 0 from J, leaving 9 bases between them. Germline assignment: CDR1 MNHEY and CDR2 SVGAGI.

The J gene is TRBJ1-2, the V gene TRBV5-1; 7 positions agree with TRBD1. Germline CDR1 and CDR2: SGHRS and YFSETQ. The CDR3 is 14 amino acids. Trimming at V came to 4 bases and at J to 1 base, leaving 4 bases not matched to a gene. CDR3 region: CASSRTGLNYGYTF. The CDR3 bases are TGCGCCAGCAGCCGGACAGGACTTAACTATGGCTACACCTTC.

The gene calls are TRBV6-4 and TRBJ2-3, with TRBD1 matching over 9 bases. V shed 3 bases, J shed 2 bases, and the junction held 9 bases outside the gene matches. Germline lookup yields CDR1 MRHNA and CDR2 SNTAGT. This CDR3 contains 17 residues. CDR3 in amino acids: CASSEVAGQGLTDTQYF. DNA of the CDR3: TGTGCCAGCAGTGAGGTTGCCGGACAGGGGCTCACAGATACGCAGTATTTT.

CDR3 amino acids: CASSLGGGGNTIYF. CDR3 bases: TGCGCCAGCAGCTTAGGAGGGGGCGGAAACACCATATATTTT. The V call is TRBV5-1, the J call TRBJ1-3; 7 positions match TRBD1. The V segment lost 2 bases and the J segment 4 bases; nucleotides outside the gene matches: 3. Germline CDR1 SGHRS, CDR2 YFSETQ. The CDR3 runs 14 residues.

As DNA, the CDR3 is TGCGCCAGCAGCAAAACCGGGACAGACACAGATACGCAGTATTTT. Encoded protein: CASSKTGTDTDTQYF. The chain employs TRBV5-1 and TRBJ2-3, with TRBD1 matching 7 bases. This CDR3 region has 15 residues. The J segment lost 2 bases and the V segment lost 4 bases, leaving 7 bases of the junction unmatched. The germline V gene encodes CDR1 SGHRS and CDR2 YFSETQ.